This TCR beta chain appears in the sequencing data of a study of blood T cell repertoires in COVID-19. Original processing methods: Cell counts per sample came from amplifying reference gene primers. The assay was immunoSEQ multiplex PCR, and TCRdb's table has in-frame clones only and misses some. V, J and clone size are those of that table, while D and trimming were read from the DNA. The data contain approximately 81,000 clones, around 89% of them singletons. CDR1 and CDR2 from the germline V gene are ENHRY and SYGVKD. This CDR3 has 15 amino acids. The V and J ends lost 2 bases and 7 bases respectively, with 17 bases between them. In assigning cohorts, the study relied on participant-reported clinical history.

V gene TRBV10-3 combines with J gene TRBJ1-2; D perhaps matches TRBD1 (6 bases). Source material: PBMCs or T cells enriched from blood (not recorded which). This sequence originates from a woman aged 45-65 years with acute COVID-19. CDR3 nucleotide sequence: TGTGCCATCAGTGAGGAGGGGGTGTTAGGGAGTGGCTACACCTTC. It yields the protein CAISEEGVLGSGYTF.